A single sample gave rise to the 9 T cell receptor beta chains below, sequenced in a study of blood T cell repertoires in COVID-19. Clones were sequenced by immunoSEQ multiplex PCR, and TCRdb holds only the in-frame ones, with some missing. The sample lists tens of thousands of clones; around 87% were seen once. What was sequenced was PBMCs or T cells enriched from blood (not recorded which). Every receptor here comes from a woman in her fifties or sixties who had recovered from COVID-19.

The chain combines TRBV21-1 with TRBJ2-7; the D call of TRBD2 is as the table states it, not checked on the DNA. TRBV21-1 is annotated as a pseudogene. The CDR3 is made up of 17 amino acids. In DNA form, the CDR3 reads TGTGCCAGCACCCCAACGGAGGGGACTAGCGGGAGGCACGAGCAGTACTTC. It specifies CASTPTEGTSGRHEQYF.

The chain couples TRBV7-3 to TRBJ2-3; 7 nucleotides match TRBD2. The CDR3 runs to 14 residues. V was clipped by 2 bases and J by 4 bases; unmatched bases: 3. The germline CDR1 and CDR2 sequences are SGHTA and FQGTGA. The CDR3 region is CASSLQGGSDTQYF. CDR3 DNA sequence: TGTGCCAGCAGCTTACAGGGAGGGTCAGATACGCAGTATTTT.

The gene calls are TRBV28 and TRBJ1-2, with D tentatively TRBD1 (5 bases). Trimming took 5 bases from V and 7 from J, leaving 17 bases between them. Germline V gene data show CDR1 as MDHEN and CDR2 as SYDVKM. There are 14 residues in the CDR3. Written as DNA, the CDR3 is TGTGCCAGCAGTATTCACTCAGGGCAGGGTGGCTACACCTTC. Amino acids: CASSIHSGQGGYTF.

This chain uses TRBV5-8 with TRBJ2-7; a possible D gene is TRBD1 (5 bases). V was cut by 1 base and J by 3 bases, with 11 bases left in between. CDR3 length: 14 residues. Germline V gene lookup returns CDR1 SGHTS and CDR2 YDEGEE. The CDR3 reads CASSLLKGFYEQYF. The CDR3 DNA reads as TGTGCCAGCAGCTTGTTAAAGGGGTTCTACGAGCAGTACTTC.

This clone is a singleton in its sample. The chain is built from TRBV5-1 and TRBJ2-2; weak D call: TRBD2 (5 bases). The V end was cut by 6 bases, the J end by 0 bases, with 12 bases between. The CDR3 has 15 residues. CDR1 is SGHRS and CDR2 is YFSETQ in the germline V gene. CDR3 sequence: CASTLLASNTGELFF. The CDR3 region has the DNA TGCGCCAGCACCCTCCTAGCTTCGAACACCGGGGAGCTGTTTTTT.

This rearrangement joins TRBV6-5 to TRBJ2-5; maybe TRBD2 (5 bases). V lost 4 bases to trimming and J lost 3 bases, with 9 bases between them. CDR3 length: 13 amino acids. CDR1 is MNHEY, CDR2 SVGAGI, per germline. This CDR3 reads CASSFLAKETQYF. The DNA for the CDR3 is TGTGCCAGCAGTTTCCTAGCAAAAGAGACCCAGTACTTC.

This clone was seen a few times. The gene calls are TRBV28 and TRBJ2-7; 10 bases match TRBD1. The CDR3 is made up of 15 amino acids. Germline assignment: CDR1 MDHEN and CDR2 SYDVKM. J lost 3 bases, V lost 8 bases, and 10 bases had no gene match. Here the CDR3 reads CASEGGDRGVYEQYF. The CDR3 DNA sequence: TGTGCCAGCGAAGGGGGGGACAGGGGAGTCTACGAGCAGTACTTC.

This clone was seen only a few times. J is TRBJ1-1 and V is TRBV10-3; D is possibly TRBD1 (6 bases). This CDR3 has 15 residues. Germline-derived CDR1 and CDR2 are ENHRY and SYGVKD. V was clipped by 7 bases and J by 0 bases, with 15 bases between them. The CDR3 sequence is CAIMGAQGLNTEAFF. The CDR3 bases are TGTGCCATCATGGGGGCGCAGGGACTGAACACTGAAGCTTTCTTT.

This clone showed up just once. The rearrangement links TRBV28 to TRBJ1-1; unclear D gene. The CDR3 extends over 14 amino acids. The ends were cut back, 1 base at V and 5 bases at J, with 11 bases in the middle. The germline V gene has CDR1 MDHEN and CDR2 SYDVKM. CDR3 in DNA: TGTGCCAGCAGTTTATCTCCCCTGAGTACTGAAGCTTTCTTT. Translated: CASSLSPLSTEAFF.